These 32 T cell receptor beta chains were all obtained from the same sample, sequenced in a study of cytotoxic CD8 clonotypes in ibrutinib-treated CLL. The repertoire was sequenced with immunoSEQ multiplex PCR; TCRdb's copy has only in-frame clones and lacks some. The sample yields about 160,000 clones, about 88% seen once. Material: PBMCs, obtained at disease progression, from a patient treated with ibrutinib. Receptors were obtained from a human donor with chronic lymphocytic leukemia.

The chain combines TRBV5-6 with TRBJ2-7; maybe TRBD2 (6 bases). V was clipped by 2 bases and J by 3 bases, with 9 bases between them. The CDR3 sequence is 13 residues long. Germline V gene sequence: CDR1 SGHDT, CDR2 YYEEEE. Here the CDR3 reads CASSFGLHYEQYF. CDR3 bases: TGTGCCAGCAGCTTCGGACTACACTACGAGCAGTACTTC.

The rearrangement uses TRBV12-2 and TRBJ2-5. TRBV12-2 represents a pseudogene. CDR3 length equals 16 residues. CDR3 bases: TGTGCAAGTCGCTTAGCCCAGTCAGGGAGTCAAGAGACCCAGTACTTC. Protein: CASRLAQSGSQETQYF.

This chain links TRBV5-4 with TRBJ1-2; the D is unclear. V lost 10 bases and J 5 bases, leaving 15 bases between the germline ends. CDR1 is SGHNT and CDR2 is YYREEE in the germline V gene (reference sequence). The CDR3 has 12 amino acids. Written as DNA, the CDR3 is TGTGCCGGAGGCTCTGGAGGGTATGGCTACACCTTC. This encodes CAGGSGGYGYTF. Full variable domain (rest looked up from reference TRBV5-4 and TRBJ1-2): ETGVTQSPTHLIKTRGQQVTLRCSSQSGHNTVSWYQQALGQGPQFIFQYYREEENGRGNFPPRFSGLQFPNYSSELNVNALELDDSALYLCAGGSGGYGYTFGSGTRLTVV.

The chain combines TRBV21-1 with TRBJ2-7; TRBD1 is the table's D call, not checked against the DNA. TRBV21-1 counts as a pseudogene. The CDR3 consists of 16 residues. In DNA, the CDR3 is TGTGCCAGCAGCGGATGCTTTTTGGGGCTCTTCTACGAGCAGTACTTC. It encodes CASSGCFLGLFYEQYF.

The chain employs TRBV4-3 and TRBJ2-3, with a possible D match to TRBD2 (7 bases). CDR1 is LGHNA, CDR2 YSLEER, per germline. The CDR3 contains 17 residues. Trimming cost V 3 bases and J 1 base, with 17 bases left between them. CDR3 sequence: CASSQGTGGDGTDTQYF. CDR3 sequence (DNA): TGCGCCAGCAGCCAGGGAACGGGGGGCGACGGCACAGATACGCAGTATTTT.

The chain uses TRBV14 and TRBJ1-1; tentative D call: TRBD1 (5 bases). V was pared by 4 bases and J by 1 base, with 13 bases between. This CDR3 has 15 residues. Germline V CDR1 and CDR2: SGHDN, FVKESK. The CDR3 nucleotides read TGTGCCAGCAGCCTCGCCTTTGACAGGAACACTGAAGCTTTCTTT. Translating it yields CASSLAFDRNTEAFF.

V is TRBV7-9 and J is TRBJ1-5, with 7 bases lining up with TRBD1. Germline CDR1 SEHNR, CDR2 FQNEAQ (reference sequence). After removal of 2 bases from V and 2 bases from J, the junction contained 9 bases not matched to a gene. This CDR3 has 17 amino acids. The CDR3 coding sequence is TGTGCCAGCAGCTTAAGCCCGCAGGGGGGAGGCAATCAGCCCCAGCATTTT. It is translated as CASSLSPQGGGNQPQHF.

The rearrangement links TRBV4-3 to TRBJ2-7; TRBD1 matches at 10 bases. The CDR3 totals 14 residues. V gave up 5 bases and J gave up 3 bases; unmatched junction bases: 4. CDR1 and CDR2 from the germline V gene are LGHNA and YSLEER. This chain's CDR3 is CASSTGTGDYEQYF. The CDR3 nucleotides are TGCGCCAGCAGCACAGGGACAGGGGACTACGAGCAGTACTTC.

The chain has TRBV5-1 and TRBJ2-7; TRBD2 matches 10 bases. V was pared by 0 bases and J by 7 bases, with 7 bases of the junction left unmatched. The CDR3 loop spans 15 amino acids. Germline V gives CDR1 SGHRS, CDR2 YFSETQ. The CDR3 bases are TGCGCCAGCAGCTTGGAGCTAGCGGGAGTAGGTGAGCAGTACTTC. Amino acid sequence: CASSLELAGVGEQYF.

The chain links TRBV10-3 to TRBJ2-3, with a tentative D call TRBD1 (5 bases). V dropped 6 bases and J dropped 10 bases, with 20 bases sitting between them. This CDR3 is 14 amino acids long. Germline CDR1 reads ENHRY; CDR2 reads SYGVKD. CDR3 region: CAISDELTQGAQYF. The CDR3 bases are TGTGCCATCAGCGACGAGCTTACGCAGGGTGCGCAGTATTTT.

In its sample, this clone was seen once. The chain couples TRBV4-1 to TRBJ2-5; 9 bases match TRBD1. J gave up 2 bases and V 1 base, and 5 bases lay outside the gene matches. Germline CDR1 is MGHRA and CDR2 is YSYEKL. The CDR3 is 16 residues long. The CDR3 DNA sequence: TGCGCCAGCAGCCAAGGGACAGGGGTCGTTCAAGAGACCCAGTACTTC. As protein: CASSQGTGVVQETQYF.

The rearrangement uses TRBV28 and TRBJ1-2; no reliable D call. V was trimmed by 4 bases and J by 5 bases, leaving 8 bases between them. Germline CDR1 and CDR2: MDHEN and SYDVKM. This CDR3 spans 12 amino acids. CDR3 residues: CASSSESYGYTF. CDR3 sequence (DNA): TGTGCCAGCAGTTCCGAATCTTATGGCTACACCTTC.

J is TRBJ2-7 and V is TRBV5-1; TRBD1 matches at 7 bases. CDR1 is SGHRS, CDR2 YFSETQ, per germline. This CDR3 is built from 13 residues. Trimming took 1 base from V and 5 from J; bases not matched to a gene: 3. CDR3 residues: CASSLSDRDEQYF. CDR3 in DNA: TGCGCCAGCAGCTTGTCCGACAGGGACGAGCAGTACTTC.

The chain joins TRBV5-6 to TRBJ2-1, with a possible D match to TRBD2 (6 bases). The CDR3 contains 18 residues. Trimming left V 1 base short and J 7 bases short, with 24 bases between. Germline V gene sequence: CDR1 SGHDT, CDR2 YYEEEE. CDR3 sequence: CASSLIVVLGEDLNEQFF. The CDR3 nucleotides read TGTGCCAGCAGCTTGATCGTTGTGTTGGGGGAGGACCTGAATGAGCAGTTCTTC.

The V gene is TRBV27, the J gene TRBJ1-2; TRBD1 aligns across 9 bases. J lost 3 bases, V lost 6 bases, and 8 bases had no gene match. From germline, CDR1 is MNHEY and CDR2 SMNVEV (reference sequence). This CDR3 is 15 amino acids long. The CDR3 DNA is TGTGCCAGCAGGCCAGACAGGGGGGTCCACTATGGCTACACCTTC. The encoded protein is CASRPDRGVHYGYTF.

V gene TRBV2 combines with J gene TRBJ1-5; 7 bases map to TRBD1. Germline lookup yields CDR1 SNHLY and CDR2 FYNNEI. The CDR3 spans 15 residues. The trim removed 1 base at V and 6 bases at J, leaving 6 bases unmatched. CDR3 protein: CASSEVMTGSQPQHF. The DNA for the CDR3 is TGTGCCAGCAGTGAAGTTATGACAGGGTCTCAGCCCCAGCATTTT.

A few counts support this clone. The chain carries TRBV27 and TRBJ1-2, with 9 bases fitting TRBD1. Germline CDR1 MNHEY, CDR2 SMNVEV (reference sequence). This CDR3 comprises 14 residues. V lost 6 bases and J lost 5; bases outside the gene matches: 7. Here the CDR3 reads CASSRRDRAYGYTF. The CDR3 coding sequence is TGTGCCAGCAGCCGCCGGGACAGGGCATATGGCTACACCTTC.

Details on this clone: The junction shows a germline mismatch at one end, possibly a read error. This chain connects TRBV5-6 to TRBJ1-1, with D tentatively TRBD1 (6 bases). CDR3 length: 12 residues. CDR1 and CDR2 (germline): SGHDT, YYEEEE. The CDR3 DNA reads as TGTGCCAGCAGCCACGAATCAACTTGGGACACCTTT. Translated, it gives CASSHESTWDTF. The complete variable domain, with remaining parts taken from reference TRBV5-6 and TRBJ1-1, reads DAGVTQSPTHLIKTRGQQVTLRCSPKSGHDTVSWYQQALGQGPQFIFQYYEEEERQRGNFPDRFSGHQFPNYSSELNVNALLLGDSALYLCASSHESTWDTFGQGTRLTVV.

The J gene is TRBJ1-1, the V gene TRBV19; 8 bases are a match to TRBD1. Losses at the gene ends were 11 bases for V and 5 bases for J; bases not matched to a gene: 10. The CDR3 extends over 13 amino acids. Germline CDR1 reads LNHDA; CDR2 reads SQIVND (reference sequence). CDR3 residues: CAGGRGPGTEAFF. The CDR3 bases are TGTGCCGGGGGCAGGGGGCCGGGTACTGAAGCTTTCTTT.

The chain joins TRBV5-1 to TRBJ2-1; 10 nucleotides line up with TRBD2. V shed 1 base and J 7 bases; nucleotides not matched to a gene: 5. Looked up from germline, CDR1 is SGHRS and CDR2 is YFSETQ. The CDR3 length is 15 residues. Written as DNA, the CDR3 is TGCGCCAGCAGCTTGAGCGGGAGGGGTCCTAATGAGCAGTTCTTC. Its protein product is CASSLSGRGPNEQFF.

The CDR3 loop reads CASSYGTNQPQHF. The CDR3 coding sequence is TGTGCCAGCAGTTACGGGACGAATCAGCCCCAGCATTTT. The V call is TRBV6-5, the J call TRBJ1-5; a weak D match, TRBD1 (5 bases). This CDR3 is built from 13 residues. V was cut by 2 bases and J by 4 bases, with 6 bases left in between. Germline V gene lookup returns CDR1 MNHEY and CDR2 SVGAGI.

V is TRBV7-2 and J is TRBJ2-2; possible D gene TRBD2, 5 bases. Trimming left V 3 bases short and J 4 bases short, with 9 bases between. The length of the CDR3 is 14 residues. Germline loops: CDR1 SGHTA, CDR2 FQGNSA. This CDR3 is CASSLEVSTGELFF. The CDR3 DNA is TGTGCCAGCAGCTTGGAGGTTAGCACCGGGGAGCTGTTTTTT.

CDR3 amino acids: CASSYSRGSGEQYF. CDR3 coding DNA: TGTGCCAGCAGTTACTCGCGGGGATCGGGGGAGCAGTACTTC. The rearrangement links TRBV6-5 to TRBJ2-7; weak D call: TRBD2 (6 bases). Per the germline V gene, CDR1 is MNHEY and CDR2 is SVGAGI. Trimming stripped 0 bases from V and 7 bases from J, with 13 bases between. This CDR3 region has 14 residues.

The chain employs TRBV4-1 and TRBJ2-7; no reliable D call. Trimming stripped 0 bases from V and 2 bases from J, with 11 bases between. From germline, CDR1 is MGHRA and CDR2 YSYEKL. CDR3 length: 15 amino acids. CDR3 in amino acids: CASSQDLDFAYEQYF. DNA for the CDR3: TGCGCCAGCAGCCAAGATTTAGACTTCGCCTACGAGCAGTACTTC.

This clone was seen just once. The DNA for the CDR3 is TGTGCCAGTAGTATTAAGCCCGGCGGGGCGAACTACGAGCAGTACTTC. This translates into CASSIKPGGANYEQYF. V and J are TRBV19 and TRBJ2-7; a weak D match, TRBD2 (6 bases). Looked up from germline, CDR1 is LNHDA and CDR2 is SQIVND (reference sequence). The V gene lost 3 bases and the J gene lost 3 bases, with 18 bases spanning the gap. The CDR3 has 16 residues.

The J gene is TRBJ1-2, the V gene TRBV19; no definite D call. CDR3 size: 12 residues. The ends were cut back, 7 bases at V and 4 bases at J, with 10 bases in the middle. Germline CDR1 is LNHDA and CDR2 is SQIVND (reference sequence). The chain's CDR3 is CASTQSVYGYTF. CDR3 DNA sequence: TGTGCCAGTACCCAGAGCGTCTATGGCTACACCTTC.

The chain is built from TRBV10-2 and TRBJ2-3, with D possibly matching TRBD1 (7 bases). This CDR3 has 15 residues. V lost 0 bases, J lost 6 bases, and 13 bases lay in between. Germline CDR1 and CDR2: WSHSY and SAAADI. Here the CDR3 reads CASSESNSGGDTQYF. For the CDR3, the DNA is TGCGCCAGCAGTGAGTCGAATTCAGGGGGGGATACGCAGTATTTT.

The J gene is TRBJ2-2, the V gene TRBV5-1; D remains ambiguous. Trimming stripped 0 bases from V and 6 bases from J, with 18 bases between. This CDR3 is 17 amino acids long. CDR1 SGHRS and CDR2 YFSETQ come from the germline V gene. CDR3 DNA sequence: TGCGCCAGCAGCTTGGCCACCCCTAACCCCGCGGCCGGGGAGCTGTTTTTT. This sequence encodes CASSLATPNPAAGELFF.

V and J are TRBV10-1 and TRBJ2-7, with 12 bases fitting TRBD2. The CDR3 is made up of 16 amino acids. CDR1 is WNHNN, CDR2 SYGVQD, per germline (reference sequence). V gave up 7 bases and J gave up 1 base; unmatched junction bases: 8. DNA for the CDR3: TGCGCCAGCAATTGGACTAGCGGGACCTGTTCCTACGAGCAGTACTTC. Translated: CASNWTSGTCSYEQYF.

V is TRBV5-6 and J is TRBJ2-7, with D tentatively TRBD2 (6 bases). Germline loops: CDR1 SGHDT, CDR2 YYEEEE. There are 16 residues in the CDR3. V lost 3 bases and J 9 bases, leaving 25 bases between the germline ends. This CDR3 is CASSSRFSGTPLVQYF. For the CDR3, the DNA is TGTGCCAGCAGCTCTCGCTTTAGCGGTACGCCGTTAGTGCAGTACTTC.

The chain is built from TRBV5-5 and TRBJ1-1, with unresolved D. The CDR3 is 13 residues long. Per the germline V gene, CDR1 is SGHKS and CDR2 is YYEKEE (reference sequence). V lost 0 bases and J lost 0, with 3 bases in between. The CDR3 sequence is CASSLVVNTEAFF. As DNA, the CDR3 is TGTGCCAGCAGCTTGGTCGTGAACACTGAAGCTTTCTTT.

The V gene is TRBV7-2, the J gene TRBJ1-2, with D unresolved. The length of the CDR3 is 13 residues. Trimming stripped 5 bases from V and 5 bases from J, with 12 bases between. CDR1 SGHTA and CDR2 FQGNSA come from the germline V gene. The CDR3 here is CASSKHQDYGYTF. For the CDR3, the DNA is TGTGCCAGCAGCAAGCACCAGGATTATGGCTACACCTTC.